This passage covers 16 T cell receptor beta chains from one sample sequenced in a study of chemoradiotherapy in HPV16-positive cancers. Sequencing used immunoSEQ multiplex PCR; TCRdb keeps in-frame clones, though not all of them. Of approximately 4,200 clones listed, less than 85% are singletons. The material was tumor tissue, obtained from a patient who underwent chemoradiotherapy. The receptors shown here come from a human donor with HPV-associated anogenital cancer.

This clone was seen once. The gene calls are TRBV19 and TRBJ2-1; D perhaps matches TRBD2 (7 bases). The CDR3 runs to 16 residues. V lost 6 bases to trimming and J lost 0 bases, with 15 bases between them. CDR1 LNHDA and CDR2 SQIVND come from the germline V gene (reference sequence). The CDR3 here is CASRRGASSSYNEQFF. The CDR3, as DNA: TGTGCCAGTAGACGGGGGGCTTCTAGCTCCTACAATGAGCAGTTCTTC.

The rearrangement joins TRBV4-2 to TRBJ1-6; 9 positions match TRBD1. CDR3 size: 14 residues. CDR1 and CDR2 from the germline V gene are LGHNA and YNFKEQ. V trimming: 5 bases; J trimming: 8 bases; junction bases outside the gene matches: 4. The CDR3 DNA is TGTGCCAGCAGCTCACAGGGGGCTGATTCACCCCTCCACTTT. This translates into CASSSQGADSPLHF.

CDR3 protein: CASNPVFTGGAEAFF. In nucleotides, the CDR3 is TGTGCCAGCAACCCCGTTTTTACCGGCGGGGCTGAAGCTTTCTTT. The rearrangement uses TRBV6-5 and TRBJ1-1; the D is unclear. This CDR3 region has 15 residues. The V end was cut by 7 bases, the J end by 6 bases, with 21 bases between. Germline V gene data show CDR1 as MNHEY and CDR2 as SVGAGI.

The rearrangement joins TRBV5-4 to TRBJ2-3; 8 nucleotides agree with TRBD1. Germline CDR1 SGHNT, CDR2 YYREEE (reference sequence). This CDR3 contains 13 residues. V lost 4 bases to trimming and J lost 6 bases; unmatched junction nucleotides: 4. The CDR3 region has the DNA TGTGCCAGCAGCACGACAGGGGACGATACGCAGTATTTT. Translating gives CASSTTGDDTQYF.

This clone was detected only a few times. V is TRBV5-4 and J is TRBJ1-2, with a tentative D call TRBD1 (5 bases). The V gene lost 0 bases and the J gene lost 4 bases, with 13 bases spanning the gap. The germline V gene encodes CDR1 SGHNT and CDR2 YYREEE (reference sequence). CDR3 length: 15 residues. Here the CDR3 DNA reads TGTGCCAGCAGCTTGGGACAGACCCCCAGCTATGGCTACACCTTC. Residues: CASSLGQTPSYGYTF. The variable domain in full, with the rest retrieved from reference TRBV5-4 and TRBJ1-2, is ETGVTQSPTHLIKTRGQQVTLRCSSQSGHNTVSWYQQALGQGPQFIFQYYREEENGRGNFPPRFSGLQFPNYSSELNVNALELDDSALYLCASSLGQTPSYGYTFGSGTRLTVV.

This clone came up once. This chain's CDR3 is CASTVGQGSTDTQYF. CDR3 nucleotides: TGTGCCAGCACCGTGGGCCAGGGGAGCACAGATACGCAGTATTTT. The chain carries TRBV28 and TRBJ2-3, with D possibly TRBD1 on 6 matching bases. In germline, CDR1 is MDHEN, CDR2 SYDVKM. This CDR3 comprises 15 residues. V was trimmed by 7 bases and J by 0 bases, leaving 14 bases between them.

CDR3 sequence: CAWSPLTGSGELFF. CDR3 nucleotides: TGTGCCTGGAGCCCCCTCACAGGGTCCGGGGAGCTGTTTTTT. The genes are TRBV30 and TRBJ2-2; D perhaps matches TRBD1 (6 bases). The CDR3 totals 14 residues. Trimming stripped 3 bases from V and 6 bases from J, with 14 bases between. Germline CDR1 and CDR2: GTSNPN and SVGIG (reference sequence).

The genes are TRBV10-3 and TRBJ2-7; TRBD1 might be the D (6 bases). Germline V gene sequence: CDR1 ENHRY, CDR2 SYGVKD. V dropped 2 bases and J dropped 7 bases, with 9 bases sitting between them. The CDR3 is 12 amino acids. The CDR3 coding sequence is TGTGCCATCAGTGAGACAGGGTGGGAGCAGTACTTC. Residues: CAISETGWEQYF.

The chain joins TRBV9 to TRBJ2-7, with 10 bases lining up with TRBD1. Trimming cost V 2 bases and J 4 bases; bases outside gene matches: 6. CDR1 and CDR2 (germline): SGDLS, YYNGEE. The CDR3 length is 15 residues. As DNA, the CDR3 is TGTGCCAGCAGCGTCAGTACGGACAGGGGGTACGAGCAGTACTTC. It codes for CASSVSTDRGYEQYF.

The CDR3 DNA sequence: TGTGCCAGCAGCAGGGGGCCTAACTATGGCTACACCTTC. Translating it yields CASSRGPNYGYTF. The chain recombines TRBV25-1 with TRBJ1-2, with 8 bases matching TRBD1. This CDR3 comprises 13 residues. The trim removed 6 bases at V and 0 bases at J, leaving 0 bases unmatched. In germline, CDR1 is MGHDK, CDR2 SYGVNS.

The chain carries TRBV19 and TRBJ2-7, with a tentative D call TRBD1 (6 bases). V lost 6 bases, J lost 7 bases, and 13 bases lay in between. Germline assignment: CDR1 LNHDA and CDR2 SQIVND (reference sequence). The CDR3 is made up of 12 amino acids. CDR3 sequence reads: CASRDGQREQYF. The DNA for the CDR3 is TGTGCCAGTAGAGACGGACAGAGGGAGCAGTACTTC.

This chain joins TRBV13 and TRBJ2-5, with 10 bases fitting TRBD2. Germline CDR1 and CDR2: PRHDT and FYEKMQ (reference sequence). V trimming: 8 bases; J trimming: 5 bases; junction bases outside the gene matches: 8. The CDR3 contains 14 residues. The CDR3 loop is CASRSGGAVETQYF. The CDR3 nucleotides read TGTGCCAGCCGGAGCGGGGGGGCCGTGGAGACCCAGTACTTC.

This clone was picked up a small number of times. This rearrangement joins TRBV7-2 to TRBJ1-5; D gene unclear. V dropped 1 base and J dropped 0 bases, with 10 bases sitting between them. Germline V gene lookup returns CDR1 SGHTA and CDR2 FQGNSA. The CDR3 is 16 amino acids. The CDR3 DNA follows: TGTGCCAGCAGCTTAGACAGCAGCCTTAGCAATCAGCCCCAGCATTTT. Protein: CASSLDSSLSNQPQHF.

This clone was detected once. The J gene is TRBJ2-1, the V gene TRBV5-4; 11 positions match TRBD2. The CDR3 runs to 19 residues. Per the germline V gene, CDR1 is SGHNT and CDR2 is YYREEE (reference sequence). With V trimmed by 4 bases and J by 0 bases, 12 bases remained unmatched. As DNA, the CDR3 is TGTGCCAGCAGCGGAGCCCTGACTAGCGGGGTGGGCTCCTACAATGAGCAGTTCTTC. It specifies CASSGALTSGVGSYNEQFF.

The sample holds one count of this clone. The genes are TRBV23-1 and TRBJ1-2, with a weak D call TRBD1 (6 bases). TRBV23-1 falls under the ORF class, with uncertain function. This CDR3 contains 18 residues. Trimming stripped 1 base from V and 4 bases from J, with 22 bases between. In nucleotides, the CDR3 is TGCGCCAGCAGTCAATTTTCTACCAACAGGGCGCGGGGCTATGGCTACACCTTC. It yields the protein CASSQFSTNRARGYGYTF.

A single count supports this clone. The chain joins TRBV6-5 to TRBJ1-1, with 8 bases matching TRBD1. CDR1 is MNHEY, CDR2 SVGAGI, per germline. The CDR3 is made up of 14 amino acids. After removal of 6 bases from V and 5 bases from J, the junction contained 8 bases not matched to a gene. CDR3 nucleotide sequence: TGTGCCAGCAGCCGCCTCGACAGGGGAACTGAAGCTTTCTTT. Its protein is CASSRLDRGTEAFF.